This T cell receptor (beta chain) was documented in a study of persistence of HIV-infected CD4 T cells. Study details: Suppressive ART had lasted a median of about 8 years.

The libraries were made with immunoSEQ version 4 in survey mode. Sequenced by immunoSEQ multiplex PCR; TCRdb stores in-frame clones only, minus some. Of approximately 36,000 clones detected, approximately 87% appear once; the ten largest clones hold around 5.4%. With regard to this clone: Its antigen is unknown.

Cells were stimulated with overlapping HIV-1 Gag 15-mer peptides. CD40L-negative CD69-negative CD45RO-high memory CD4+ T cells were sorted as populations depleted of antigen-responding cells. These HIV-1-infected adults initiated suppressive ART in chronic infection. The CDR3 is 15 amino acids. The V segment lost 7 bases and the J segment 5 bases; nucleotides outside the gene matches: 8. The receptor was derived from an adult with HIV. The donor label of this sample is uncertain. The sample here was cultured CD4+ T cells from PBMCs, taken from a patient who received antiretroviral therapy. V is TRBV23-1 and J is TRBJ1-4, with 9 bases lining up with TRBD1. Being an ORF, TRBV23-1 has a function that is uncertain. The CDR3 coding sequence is TGCGCCAGCACCCCCGGGACAGGGACAAATGAAAAACTGTTTTTT. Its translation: CASTPGTGTNEKLFF.